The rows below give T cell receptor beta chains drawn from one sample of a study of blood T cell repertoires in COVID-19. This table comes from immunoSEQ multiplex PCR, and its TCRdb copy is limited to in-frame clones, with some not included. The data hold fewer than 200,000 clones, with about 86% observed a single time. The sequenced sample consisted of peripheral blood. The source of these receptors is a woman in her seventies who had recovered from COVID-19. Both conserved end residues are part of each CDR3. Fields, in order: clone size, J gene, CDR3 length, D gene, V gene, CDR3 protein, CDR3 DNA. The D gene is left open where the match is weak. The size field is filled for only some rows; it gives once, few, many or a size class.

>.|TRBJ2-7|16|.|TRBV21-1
CASSTRLAGALYEQYF
TGTGCCAGCAGCACCAGACTAGCGGGGGCCCTCTACGAGCAGTACTTC
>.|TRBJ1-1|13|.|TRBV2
CASRPELNTEAFF
TGTGCCAGCAGGCCGGAGTTGAACACTGAAGCTTTCTTT
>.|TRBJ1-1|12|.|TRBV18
CASSPEGPEAFF
TGTGCCAGCTCACCGGAGGGTCCTGAAGCTTTCTTT
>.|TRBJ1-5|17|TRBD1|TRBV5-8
CASSPRTGQPGNQPQHF
TGTGCCAGCAGCCCCCGGACAGGGCAGCCAGGCAATCAGCCCCAGCATTTT
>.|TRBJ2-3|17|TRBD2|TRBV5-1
CASSPIASGRPTDTQYF
TGCGCCAGCAGCCCAATTGCCAGCGGGAGACCCACAGATACGCAGTATTTT
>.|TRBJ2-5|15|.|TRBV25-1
CASSEQGQPQETQYF
TGTGCCAGCAGTGAACAAGGACAGCCGCAAGAGACCCAGTACTTC
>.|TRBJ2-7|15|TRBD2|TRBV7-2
CASSPGSGSGGEQYF
TGTGCCAGCAGCCCTGGTAGCGGGAGCGGGGGCGAGCAGTACTTC
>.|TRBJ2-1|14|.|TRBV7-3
CASSLSGTYNEQFF
TGTGCCAGCAGCTTATCCGGGACTTACAATGAGCAGTTCTTC
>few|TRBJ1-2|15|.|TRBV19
CASSIAQGSNYGYTF
TGTGCCAGTAGTATCGCTCAGGGGTCTAACTATGGCTACACCTTC
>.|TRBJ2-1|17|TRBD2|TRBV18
CASSPSGGLAGESEQFF
TGTGCCAGCTCACCATCAGGGGGACTAGCGGGGGAGAGTGAGCAGTTCTTC
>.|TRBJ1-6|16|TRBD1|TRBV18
CASSPRTGGLNSPLHF
TGTGCCAGCTCACCAAGGACAGGGGGCCTCAATTCACCCCTCCACTTT
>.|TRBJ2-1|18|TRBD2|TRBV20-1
CSASGAGGLVSSYNEQFF
TGCAGTGCTAGTGGGGCGGGAGGCCTCGTCAGCTCCTACAATGAGCAGTTCTTC
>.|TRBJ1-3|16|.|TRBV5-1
CASSLDRVRFGNTIYF
TGCGCCAGCAGCTTGGACAGGGTTCGATTTGGAAACACCATATATTTT
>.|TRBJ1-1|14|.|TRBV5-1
CASSLQGGSTEAFF
TGCGCCAGCAGCTTACAGGGCGGGAGCACTGAAGCTTTCTTT
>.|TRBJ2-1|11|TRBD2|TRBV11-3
CASSRGGEQFF
TGTGCCAGCAGCCGGGGGGGTGAGCAGTTCTTC
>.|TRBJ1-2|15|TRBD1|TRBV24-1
CATSGPGTGAYGYTF
TGTGCCACCAGCGGCCCGGGGACAGGGGCCTATGGCTACACCTTC
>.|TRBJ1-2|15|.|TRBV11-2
CASSKRGEGNYGYTF
TGTGCCAGCAGCAAGAGGGGGGAGGGTAACTATGGCTACACCTTC
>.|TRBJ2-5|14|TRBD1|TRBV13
CASSSGQGRGTQYF
TGTGCCAGCAGCTCGGGACAGGGGAGGGGGACCCAGTACTTC
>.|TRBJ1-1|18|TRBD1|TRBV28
CASSLWTGGLALNTEAFF
TGTGCCAGCAGTTTATGGACAGGGGGCCTAGCATTGAACACTGAAGCTTTCTTT
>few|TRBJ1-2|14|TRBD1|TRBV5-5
CASSVDRGNYGYTF
TGTGCCAGCAGCGTGGACAGGGGTAACTATGGCTACACCTTC